This T cell receptor (beta chain) was identified in a study of beta chain features in type 1 diabetes. Study findings and constraints: In patients and controls equally, PCR might favor templates that are shorter. Cells with high TCR expression could be over-represented when cDNA is sequenced. Among type 1 diabetes patients, VDJ junctions had fewer insertions and more deletions.

Every bit of the isolated RNA underwent reverse transcription, so sequencing read expressed TCRB transcripts. Clones were read by immunoSEQ multiplex PCR, and TCRdb kept only the in-frame ones, dropping some. The data hold 200,000 to 250,000 clones, with over 7.5% observed a single time. In its sample, this clone was seen a few times. No antigen is known for it. Central memory, naive, regulatory and stem cell-like memory CD4+ cells were sorted by CD45RO/CCR7/CD25/CD127/CD95/CD27. The CDR3 loop spans 14 amino acids. Unmatched junction bases numbered 4, after V lost 4 bases and J lost 3 bases. Germline V gives CDR1 SQVTM, CDR2 ANQGSEA.

Sequenced sample: naive CD4+ T cells from blood. The sequence derives from a woman between 18 and 30 years old in good health. The V and J genes are TRBV29-1 and TRBJ2-1; TRBD1 agrees at 9 bases. CDR3 in DNA: TGCAGCGTTGCCGGGACAGGGAACTACAATGAGCAGTTCTTC. Its protein product is CSVAGTGNYNEQFF.